These 30 T cell receptor beta chains were all obtained from the same sample, sequenced in a study of shared clonotypes between healthy human individuals (dated by TCRdb to the early 2020s). Libraries were built with the immunoSEQ multiplex PCR assay. The immuneACCESS repertoire file appears here via TCRdb, limited to in-frame rearrangements. These files lack a portion of the clones; in checked studies, under half of the deficit traces to unresolved V genes, and the cause of the others is not known. Across this sample there are fewer than 850,000 clones, with less than 95% seen only once. Jointly, the top ten make up 34% of the sample. The sequenced sample consisted of memory CD8+ T cells from PBMCs. The cell subset or site label on this specimen signifies: CD45RO+ cells pooled with CCR7-negative TemRA cells. Every receptor here comes from a man younger than 35 in good health. Some clones in this sample may be carry-over from other donors' samples.

The chain has TRBV4-3 and TRBJ2-7; 9 nucleotides match TRBD2. Losses at the gene ends were 4 bases for V and 4 bases for J; bases not matched to a gene: 8. CDR1 and CDR2 (germline): LGHNA, YSLEER. The CDR3 contains 15 residues. The CDR3 region is CASSPSSGRRYEQYF. As DNA, the CDR3 is TGCGCCAGCAGCCCTTCGAGCGGGAGGAGGTACGAGCAGTACTTC.

V is TRBV28 and J is TRBJ2-7, with TRBD1 identical over 7 bases. With 1 base clipped from V and 6 bases from J, the junction kept 9 bases outside the gene matches. CDR1 is MDHEN and CDR2 is SYDVKM in the germline V gene. CDR3 size: 15 residues. CDR3 amino acids: CASSLSGRQGVEQYF. The CDR3 coding sequence is TGTGCCAGCAGTTTATCAGGCCGACAGGGCGTCGAGCAGTACTTC.

The gene calls are TRBV9 and TRBJ2-5; TRBD1 matches at 7 bases. The CDR3 is made up of 13 amino acids. Per germline, CDR1 SGDLS and CDR2 YYNGEE. J was trimmed by 5 bases and V by 4 bases; bases with no gene match: 5. The CDR3 region has the DNA TGTGCCAGCAGCACATACAGGGGCGAGACCCAGTACTTC. Amino acid sequence: CASSTYRGETQYF.

Only one count was recorded for this clone. The chain joins TRBV28 to TRBJ2-3; D ambiguous. Trimming shortened V by 7 bases and J by 8 bases, and 13 bases separated the two germline ends. Germline lookup yields CDR1 MDHEN and CDR2 SYDVKM. The CDR3 has 12 amino acids. The DNA of the CDR3 is TGTGCCAGCAAGATGGGCGGCGGTACGCAGTATTTT. Encoded protein: CASKMGGGTQYF.

CDR3: CAWSDRQGQYSYNEQFF. DNA of the CDR3: TGTGCCTGGAGCGACAGACAGGGGCAGTATTCCTACAATGAGCAGTTCTTC. This sequence joins TRBV30 and TRBJ2-1; 8 positions agree with TRBD1. Germline CDR1 is GTSNPN and CDR2 is SVGIG (reference sequence). The CDR3 totals 17 residues. Trimming removed 3 bases from V and 1 base from J; junction bases left unmatched: 11.

V usage is TRBV5-1 and J usage is TRBJ2-7; 8 bases map to TRBD1. The CDR3 runs 13 residues. V lost 4 bases to trimming and J lost 2 bases; unmatched junction nucleotides: 2. Germline lookup yields CDR1 SGHRS and CDR2 YFSETQ. CDR3 nucleotide sequence: TGCGCCAGCAGCGCGGACAGGGCCTACGAGCAGTACTTC. This sequence encodes CASSADRAYEQYF.

This chain connects TRBV6-1 to TRBJ1-5; TRBD1 agrees at 12 bases. The CDR3 length is 15 residues. The V segment lost 3 bases and the J segment 6 bases; nucleotides outside the gene matches: 3. CDR1 MNHNS and CDR2 SASEGT come from the germline V gene. CDR3 residues: CASSDGTGGGQPQHF. CDR3 nucleotides: TGTGCCAGCAGTGACGGGACAGGGGGCGGTCAGCCCCAGCATTTT.

The chain is built from TRBV15 and TRBJ2-5, with 12 positions matching TRBD2. This CDR3 spans 15 amino acids. With 5 bases clipped from V and 4 bases from J, the junction kept 5 bases outside the gene matches. CDR1 LNHNV and CDR2 YYDKDF come from the germline V gene (reference sequence). DNA of the CDR3: TGTGCCACCAGCCCCACTAGCGGGAGGAGAGAGACCCAGTACTTC. This codes for CATSPTSGRRETQYF.

This clone appeared a single time. Other DNA sequences in the same sample also yield this CDR3. V and J are TRBV28 and TRBJ2-4, with no clear D. The germline V gene encodes CDR1 MDHEN and CDR2 SYDVKM. The CDR3 is 14 amino acids. Between the trimmed V and J ends, which lost 6 bases and 0 bases, there was a span of 9 bases. The CDR3 nucleotides read TGTGCCAGCAGCTTTGGGGAAGCCAAAAACATTCAGTACTTC. Protein product: CASSFGEAKNIQYF. The entire variable domain, with the rest obtained from reference TRBV28 and TRBJ2-4, is as follows: DVKVTQSSRYLVKRTGEKVFLECVQDMDHENMFWYRQDPGLGLRLIYFSYDVKMKEKGDIPEGYSVSREKKERFSLILESASTNQTSMYLCASSFGEAKNIQYFGAGTRLSVL.

The chain combines TRBV5-1 with TRBJ2-5; D call uncertain. This CDR3 has 15 amino acids. Trimming removed 6 bases at V and 0 bases at J, with 15 bases between. Germline CDR1 is SGHRS and CDR2 is YFSETQ. As DNA, the CDR3 is TGCGCCAGCACCCGGAGCGTGGCGGACCAAGAGACCCAGTACTTC. Residues: CASTRSVADQETQYF.

This chain uses TRBV5-5 with TRBJ1-4; D is possibly TRBD1 (5 bases). Per germline, CDR1 SGHKS and CDR2 YYEKEE (reference sequence). Trimming pared 7 bases from V and 8 bases from J, leaving 12 bases between. The CDR3 extends over 12 amino acids. CDR3 amino acids: CASGLGDEKLFF. The CDR3 region has the DNA TGTGCCAGCGGCCTGGGGGACGAAAAACTGTTTTTT. The full variable domain, its missing parts supplied by reference TRBV5-5 and TRBJ1-4, is DAGVTQSPTHLIKTRGQQVTLRCSPISGHKSVSWYQQVLGQGPQFIFQYYEKEERGRGNFPDRFSARQFPNYSSELNVNALLLGDSALYLCASGLGDEKLFFGSGTQLSVL.

The rearrangement links TRBV4-1 to TRBJ1-5, with D perhaps matching TRBD1 (6 bases). There are 16 residues in the CDR3. The germline CDR1 and CDR2 sequences are MGHRA and YSYEKL. V lost 4 bases to trimming and J lost 0 bases, with 13 bases between them. The CDR3 nucleotides read TGCGCCAGCAGCCGCATACAGGGATCTAGCAATCAGCCCCAGCATTTT. Protein product: CASSRIQGSSNQPQHF.

This sequence joins TRBV4-3 and TRBJ1-1, with a weak D call TRBD1 (6 bases). The V gene lost 1 base and the J gene lost 1 base, with 13 bases spanning the gap. The CDR3 is 16 residues long. Germline CDR1 LGHNA, CDR2 YSLEER. In nucleotides, the CDR3 is TGCGCCAGCAGCCAAGGTCCCCCCAGGGGGAACACTGAAGCTTTCTTT. It is translated as CASSQGPPRGNTEAFF.

In this sample, this clone turned up once. This sequence joins TRBV7-9 and TRBJ2-6, with D tentatively TRBD2 (6 bases). There are 17 residues in the CDR3. Trimming left V 2 bases short and J 0 bases short, with 11 bases between. The V gene's germline CDR1 is SEHNR and CDR2 FQNEAQ (reference sequence). The CDR3, as DNA: TGTGCCAGCAGCTTAACGGGAGATCGCTCTGGGGCCAACGTCCTGACTTTC. Encoded protein: CASSLTGDRSGANVLTF.

The chain links TRBV5-8 to TRBJ2-3, with TRBD2 matching over 11 bases. Germline trimming cut 1 base from V and 4 bases from J; bases unmatched to any gene: 11. The germline V gene has CDR1 SGHTS and CDR2 YDEGEE. The CDR3 spans 18 residues. The CDR3 is CASSLLAGGPMWADTQYF. The DNA for the CDR3 is TGTGCCAGCAGCTTGTTAGCGGGAGGGCCTATGTGGGCAGATACGCAGTATTTT. The whole variable domain, remainder taken from reference TRBV5-8 and TRBJ2-3, is EAGVTQSPTHLIKTRGQQATLRCSPISGHTSVYWYQQALGLGLQFLLWYDEGEERNRGNFPPRFSGRQFPNYSSELNVNALELEDSALYLCASSLLAGGPMWADTQYFGPGTRLTVL.

The chain is built from TRBV2 and TRBJ1-1; unclear D gene. Germline loops: CDR1 SNHLY, CDR2 FYNNEI. The CDR3 sequence is 13 residues long. V dropped 4 bases and J dropped 1 base, with 7 bases sitting between them. The CDR3 loop is CASSGSENTEAFF. The DNA for the CDR3 is TGTGCCAGCAGTGGATCAGAGAACACTGAAGCTTTCTTT.

This chain joins TRBV9 and TRBJ2-2, with D uncertain. Germline CDR1 reads SGDLS; CDR2 reads YYNGEE. V was cut by 2 bases and J by 0 bases, with 11 bases left in between. This CDR3 comprises 16 residues. CDR3 in amino acids: CASSVPRLANTGELFF. CDR3 bases: TGTGCCAGCAGCGTTCCCCGCCTAGCGAACACCGGGGAGCTGTTTTTT.

The rearrangement links TRBV28 to TRBJ2-5; D gene unclear. Germline V lookup: CDR1 MDHEN, CDR2 SYDVKM. The CDR3 totals 12 residues. Trimming cost V 4 bases and J 1 base, with 4 bases left between them. CDR3 protein: CASSYGQETQYF. CDR3 coding DNA: TGTGCCAGCAGTTATGGCCAAGAGACCCAGTACTTC.

The V and J genes are TRBV29-1 and TRBJ2-6; 7 bases match TRBD2. The CDR3 runs to 14 residues. With V trimmed by 1 base and J by 6 bases, 3 bases remained unmatched. The germline V gene has CDR1 SQVTM and CDR2 ANQGSEA. CDR3 DNA sequence: TGCAGCGTTGAAGGGGAGGGGTTGGCCAACGTCCTGACTTTC. Translating it yields CSVEGEGLANVLTF.

The chain employs TRBV6-5 and TRBJ2-1; a weak D match, TRBD2 (5 bases). The length of the CDR3 is 15 residues. V gave up 4 bases and J gave up 5 bases, with 15 bases separating them. Germline V gives CDR1 MNHEY, CDR2 SVGAGI. The CDR3 region is CASSSYIGGHNEQFF. CDR3 DNA sequence: TGTGCCAGCAGTTCCTATATTGGAGGCCACAATGAGCAGTTCTTC.

The chain uses TRBV28 and TRBJ1-5; 7 bases align to TRBD1. The V gene's germline CDR1 is MDHEN and CDR2 SYDVKM. After removal of 8 bases from V and 1 base from J, the junction contained 5 bases not matched to a gene. This CDR3 is built from 14 residues. This chain's CDR3 is CASGNRGSNQPQHF. DNA of the CDR3: TGTGCCAGCGGAAACAGGGGCAGCAATCAGCCCCAGCATTTT.

The rearrangement links TRBV7-8 to TRBJ2-7; no clear D gene. Germline assignment: CDR1 SGHVS and CDR2 FQNEAQ. This CDR3 contains 13 residues. V was shortened by 4 bases and J by 0 bases, with 7 bases between the two germline ends. The CDR3 loop is CASSSTGSYEQYF. In nucleotides, the CDR3 is TGTGCCAGCAGCTCCACTGGCTCCTACGAGCAGTACTTC.

The chain recombines TRBV6-5 with TRBJ2-1, with 9 bases that match TRBD1. The length of the CDR3 is 15 residues. V was pared by 4 bases and J by 6 bases, with 7 bases of the junction left unmatched. Germline V gives CDR1 MNHEY, CDR2 SVGAGI. DNA for the CDR3: TGTGCCAGCAGTTCCCGGGACAGGGCCCTCAATGAGCAGTTCTTC. This gives the protein CASSSRDRALNEQFF.

A word on this clone: Other DNA sequences in this sample translate to the same CDR3. The chain employs TRBV28 and TRBJ2-3; D is ambiguous. Germline values: CDR1 MDHEN, CDR2 SYDVKM. Trimming cost V 5 bases and J 4 bases, with 7 bases left between them. The CDR3 sequence is 12 residues long. The CDR3 nucleotides are TGTGCCAGCAGTCTACCATCAGATACGCAGTATTTT. Amino acids: CASSLPSDTQYF.

This clone has only one observation. V gene TRBV6-5 combines with J gene TRBJ2-1; D is uncertain. V gave up 0 bases and J gave up 8 bases, with 14 bases separating them. Germline values: CDR1 MNHEY, CDR2 SVGAGI. The CDR3 totals 15 residues. This chain's CDR3 is CASSYSVGFGDEQFF. The CDR3 DNA is TGTGCCAGCAGTTACTCAGTGGGATTCGGCGATGAGCAGTTCTTC.

This rearrangement joins TRBV5-1 to TRBJ2-3, with 8 nucleotides matching TRBD1. The CDR3 sequence is 17 residues long. Germline V gene sequence: CDR1 SGHRS, CDR2 YFSETQ. V lost 4 bases, J lost 2 bases, and 12 bases stayed unmatched. CDR3 DNA: TGCGCCAGCAGCCCAGACAGGGGATTCGGGTACACAGATACGCAGTATTTT. It translates to CASSPDRGFGYTDTQYF.

The V call is TRBV27, the J call TRBJ2-7, with D perhaps matching TRBD1 (6 bases). This CDR3 is 13 amino acids long. The germline V and J ends were trimmed by 5 bases and 1 base, with 9 bases remaining between them. The germline CDR1 and CDR2 sequences are MNHEY and SMNVEV (reference sequence). CDR3 loop: CASSDGQSYEQYF. As DNA, the CDR3 is TGTGCCAGCAGTGACGGACAGTCCTACGAGCAGTACTTC.

V and J are TRBV18 and TRBJ2-1, with TRBD1 matching 9 bases. The V and J ends lost 3 bases and 2 bases, in that order; junction bases with no gene match: 5. Germline V gives CDR1 KGHSH, CDR2 LQKENI. This CDR3 is 16 amino acids long. CDR3 DNA: TGTGCCAGCTCACCCTCCGGGACAGGGACCTACAATGAGCAGTTCTTC. This codes for CASSPSGTGTYNEQFF.

The rearrangement links TRBV28 to TRBJ1-1, with D perhaps matching TRBD1 (5 bases). V gave up 2 bases and J gave up 4 bases, with 17 bases separating them. This CDR3 contains 16 residues. CDR1 and CDR2 (germline): MDHEN, SYDVKM. The CDR3 nucleotides read TGTGCCAGCAGTTTAAGTAGCAGGGAGGATCGCACTGAAGCTTTCTTT. Translation: CASSLSSREDRTEAFF.

The chain has TRBV28 and TRBJ2-3; no reliable D call. The CDR3 runs 14 residues. V gave up 4 bases and J gave up 2 bases, with 10 bases separating them. Per the germline V gene, CDR1 is MDHEN and CDR2 is SYDVKM. Here the CDR3 DNA reads TGTGCCAGCAGTTCAATCGACTCCACAGATACGCAGTATTTT. Translated, it gives CASSSIDSTDTQYF.